This T cell receptor beta chain was documented in a study of T-cell reconstitution after alpha-beta-depleted transplantation in children. Regarding the study as a whole: Approximately two months post-transplant, alpha-beta T cells reportedly originated from several hundred expanded graft clones. The high TCRbeta diversity at day 60 in some patients came from surviving recipient T cells and thymic progenitors. The authors attributed T-cell counts and diversity one year after transplant mostly to newly produced T cells.

The CDR3 has 14 residues. Germline V lookup: CDR1 DFQATT, CDR2 SNEGSKA (reference sequence). Between the trimmed V and J ends, which lost 6 bases and 0 bases, there was a span of 12 bases. This clonotype was picked up a small number of times. As yet, its antigen is unknown. A TCRbeta library incorporating unique molecular identifiers was prepared. TCRdb recomputed calls from the PCR reads with MiXCR, one row per CDR3 protein. Here the sample spans about 610,000 distinct CDR3 sequences, over 25% being singletons. The chain links TRBV20-1 to TRBJ2-1; D might be TRBD1 (5 bases). Specimen: PBMCs, collected before TCRalphabeta/CD19-depleted stem cell transplant. The receptor comes from a boy younger than two with Wiskott-Aldrich syndrome, due to receive a stem cell transplant. The CDR3: CSARVQGSYNEQFF. DNA for the CDR3: TGCAGTGCAAGGGTCCAGGGCTCCTACAATGAGCAGTTCTTC.